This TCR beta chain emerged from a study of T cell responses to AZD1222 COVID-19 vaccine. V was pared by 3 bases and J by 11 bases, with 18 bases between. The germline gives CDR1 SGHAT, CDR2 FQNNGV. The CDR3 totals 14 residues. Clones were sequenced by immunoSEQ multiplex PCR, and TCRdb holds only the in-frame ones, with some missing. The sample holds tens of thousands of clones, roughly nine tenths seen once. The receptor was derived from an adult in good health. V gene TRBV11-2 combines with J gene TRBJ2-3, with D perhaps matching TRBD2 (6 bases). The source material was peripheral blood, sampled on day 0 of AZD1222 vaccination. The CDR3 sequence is CASSFGDPKGGQYF. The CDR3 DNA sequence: TGTGCCAGCAGCTTTGGGGACCCCAAGGGAGGGCAGTATTTT.